Below, 11 T cell receptor beta chains from the same sample are listed, as sequenced in a study of cytomegalovirus exposure and HLA in healthy donors (dated by TCRdb to the late 2010s). The library was built by means of the immunoSEQ multiplex PCR assay. For the multiplex PCR, a mixture combining 60 forward primers for TCR Vbeta segments and 13 reverse primers for TCR Jbeta segments was used. In its TCRdb copy, this immuneACCESS table keeps in-frame sequences only and misses some clones. Where compared with another copy, unresolved V genes explain less than half of these, and the others have no known cause. This sample lists about 160,000 clones; roughly 84% were detected once. Roughly 6.7% of the sample is in the top ten clones. Sequenced input: PBMCs. Source of these receptors: a man aged 45 to 65 in good health and CMV-seropositive.

DNA of the CDR3: TGTGCCAGTAGTACCCCCAGTTCGAGGCGCACTGAAGCTTTCTTT. It codes for CASSTPSSRRTEAFF. V and J are TRBV19 and TRBJ1-1; D is ambiguous. This CDR3 has 15 amino acids. V was shortened by 4 bases and J by 4 bases, with 16 bases between the two germline ends. CDR1 LNHDA and CDR2 SQIVND come from the germline V gene (reference sequence).

The chain is built from TRBV10-3 and TRBJ2-1, with a weak D call TRBD2 (6 bases). The CDR3 totals 16 residues. Germline V lookup: CDR1 ENHRY, CDR2 SYGVKD. V was trimmed by 6 bases and J by 0 bases, leaving 15 bases between them. Written as DNA, the CDR3 is TGTGCCATCAGGGGGACTCCCACGAGCTCCTACAATGAGCAGTTCTTC. This gives the protein CAIRGTPTSSYNEQFF.

CDR3: CASSLDGEFLAEHNEQFF. In DNA, the CDR3 is TGCGCCAGCAGCTTGGACGGGGAATTTTTAGCGGAGCACAATGAGCAGTTCTTC. The chain joins TRBV5-1 to TRBJ2-1, with D maybe TRBD2 (6 bases). This CDR3 spans 18 amino acids. Per the germline V gene, CDR1 is SGHRS and CDR2 is YFSETQ. The V and J ends lost 0 bases and 5 bases respectively, with 21 bases between them.

This chain uses TRBV6-5 with TRBJ1-1; 9 bases map to TRBD1. Unmatched junction bases numbered 6, after V lost 6 bases and J lost 7 bases. The length of the CDR3 is 13 residues. The germline V gene has CDR1 MNHEY and CDR2 SVGAGI. The CDR3 DNA reads TGTGCCAGCAGCGTACCGGGACAGGGTGAAGCTTTCTTT. Protein sequence: CASSVPGQGEAFF.

The chain uses TRBV5-4 and TRBJ1-1, with a weak D call TRBD1 (6 bases). The CDR3 loop spans 13 amino acids. V lost 4 bases, J lost 5 bases, and 12 bases lay in between. CDR1 SGHNT and CDR2 YYREEE come from the germline V gene (reference sequence). The CDR3: CASSGRTETEAFF. Written as DNA, the CDR3 is TGTGCCAGCAGCGGAAGGACAGAGACTGAAGCTTTCTTT.

This rearrangement joins TRBV5-1 to TRBJ2-7, with 9 bases matching TRBD1. After removal of 2 bases from V and 5 bases from J, the junction contained 8 bases not matched to a gene. Germline V gene sequence: CDR1 SGHRS, CDR2 YFSETQ. The CDR3 has 15 residues. The CDR3, as DNA: TGCGCCAGCAGCTTAACCGGGACAGGGTTTAACGAGCAGTACTTC. It specifies CASSLTGTGFNEQYF.

The J gene is TRBJ2-3, the V gene TRBV29-1; 7 nucleotides align to TRBD1. V lost 6 bases, J lost 4 bases, and 10 bases stayed unmatched. Germline CDR1 SQVTM, CDR2 ANQGSEA. CDR3 length: 14 amino acids. The chain's CDR3 is CSVRPGQSSDTQYF. The CDR3 DNA reads TGCAGCGTGAGACCGGGACAGTCATCAGATACGCAGTATTTT.

The chain carries TRBV7-3 and TRBJ2-3; TRBD2 is a possible D gene (5 bases). V lost 4 bases, J lost 10 bases, and 15 bases lay in between. CDR3 length: 13 amino acids. CDR1 is SGHTA and CDR2 is FQGTGA in the germline V gene. The CDR3: CASSYAGNGAQYF. As DNA, the CDR3 is TGTGCCAGCAGCTACGCCGGGAACGGGGCGCAGTATTTT.

The rearrangement joins TRBV6-6 to TRBJ2-7; TRBD1 aligns across 7 bases. The CDR3 contains 12 residues. Germline values: CDR1 MNHNY, CDR2 SVGAGI (reference sequence). The V segment lost 5 bases and the J segment 5 bases; nucleotides outside the gene matches: 3. The CDR3 nucleotides are TGTGCCAGCAGTCAGGGGGTTAACGAGCAGTACTTC. Its translation is CASSQGVNEQYF.

The rearrangement joins TRBV5-5 to TRBJ1-6; TRBD1 matches at 11 bases. J lost 6 bases, V lost 0 bases, and 2 bases had no gene match. The CDR3 is 16 residues long. CDR1 is SGHKS, CDR2 YYEKEE, per germline (reference sequence). CDR3 DNA: TGTGCCAGCAGCTTGGCCGGGACAGGGGGTAATTCACCCCTCCACTTT. Its translation: CASSLAGTGGNSPLHF. Drawing the rest from reference TRBV5-5 and TRBJ1-6, the complete variable domain is DAGVTQSPTHLIKTRGQQVTLRCSPISGHKSVSWYQQVLGQGPQFIFQYYEKEERGRGNFPDRFSARQFPNYSSELNVNALLLGDSALYLCASSLAGTGGNSPLHFGNGTRLTVT.

The chain carries TRBV10-3 and TRBJ2-4; D might be TRBD1 (5 bases). This CDR3 has 15 residues. Trimming stripped 6 bases from V and 1 base from J, with 13 bases between. CDR1 is ENHRY, CDR2 SYGVKD, per germline. As DNA, the CDR3 is TGTGCCATCAGCGACCCCAACAGGGCCAAAAACATTCAGTACTTC. Residues: CAISDPNRAKNIQYF.